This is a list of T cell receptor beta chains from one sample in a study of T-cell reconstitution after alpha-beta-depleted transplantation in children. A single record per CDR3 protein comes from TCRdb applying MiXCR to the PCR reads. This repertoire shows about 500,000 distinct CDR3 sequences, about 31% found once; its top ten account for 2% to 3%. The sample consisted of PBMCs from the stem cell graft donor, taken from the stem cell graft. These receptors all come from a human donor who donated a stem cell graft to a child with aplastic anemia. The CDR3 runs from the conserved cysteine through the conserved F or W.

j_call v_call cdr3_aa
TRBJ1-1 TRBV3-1 CASSQEWSEAFF
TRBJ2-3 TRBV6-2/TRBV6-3 CASSGPGLAIIDTQYF
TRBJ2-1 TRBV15 CATTTDARGALYNEQFF
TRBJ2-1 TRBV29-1 CSVDGSGRISNEQFF
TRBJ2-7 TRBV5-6 CASSLDGRSYEQYF
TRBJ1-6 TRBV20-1 CSAPETGSDHSPLHF
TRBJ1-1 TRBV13 CASSPRTVRTEAFF
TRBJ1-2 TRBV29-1 CSVVSNNYGYTF
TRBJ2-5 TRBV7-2 CASSQRPSRTQYF
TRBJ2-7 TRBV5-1 CASSPVWNGKGNEQYF
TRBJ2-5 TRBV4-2 CASSPRYEVPETQYF
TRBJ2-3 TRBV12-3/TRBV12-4 CASSLARQATDTQYF
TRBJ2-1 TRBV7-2 CASILRTGGVNDEQFF
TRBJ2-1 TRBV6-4 CASSDSLAGFNEQFF
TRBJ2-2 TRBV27 CASSFSTSSNTGELFF
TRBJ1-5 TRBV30 CAWSVGGGRNQPQHF